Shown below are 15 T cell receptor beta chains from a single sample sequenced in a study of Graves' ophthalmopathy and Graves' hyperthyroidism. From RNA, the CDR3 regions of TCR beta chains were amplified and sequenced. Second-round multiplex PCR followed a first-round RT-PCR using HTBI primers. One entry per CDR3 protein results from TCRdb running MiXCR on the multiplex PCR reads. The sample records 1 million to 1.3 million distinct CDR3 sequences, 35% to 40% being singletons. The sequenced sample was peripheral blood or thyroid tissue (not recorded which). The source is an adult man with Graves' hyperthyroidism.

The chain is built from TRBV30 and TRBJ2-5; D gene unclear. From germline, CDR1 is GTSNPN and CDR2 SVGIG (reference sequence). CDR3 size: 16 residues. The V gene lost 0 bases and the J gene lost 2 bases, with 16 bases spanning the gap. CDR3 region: CAWSVGANYQQETQYF. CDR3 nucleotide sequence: TGTGCCTGGAGTGTTGGAGCCAATTACCAACAAGAGACCCAGTACTTC.

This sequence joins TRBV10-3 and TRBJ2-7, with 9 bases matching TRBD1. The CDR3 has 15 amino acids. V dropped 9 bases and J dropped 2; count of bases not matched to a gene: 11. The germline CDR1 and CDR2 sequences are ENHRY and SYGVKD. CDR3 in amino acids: CAMGDRGTGTYEQYF. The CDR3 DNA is TGTGCCATGGGAGACAGGGGGACAGGCACCTACGAGCAGTACTTC.

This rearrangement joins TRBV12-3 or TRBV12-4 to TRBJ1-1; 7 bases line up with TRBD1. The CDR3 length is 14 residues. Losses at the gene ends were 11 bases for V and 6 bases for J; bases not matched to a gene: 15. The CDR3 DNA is TGTGCCTGCAACCCGGGACAGCGGGCCGCTGAAGCTTTCTTT. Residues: CACNPGQRAAEAFF.

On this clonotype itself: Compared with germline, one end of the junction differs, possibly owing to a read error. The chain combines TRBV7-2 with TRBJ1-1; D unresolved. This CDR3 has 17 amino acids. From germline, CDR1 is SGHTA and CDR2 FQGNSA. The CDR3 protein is CASSQDQRVRLNTEAFF. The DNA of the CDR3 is TGCGCCAGCAGCCAAGATCAAAGGGTTCGTCTGAACACTGAAGCTTTCTTT.

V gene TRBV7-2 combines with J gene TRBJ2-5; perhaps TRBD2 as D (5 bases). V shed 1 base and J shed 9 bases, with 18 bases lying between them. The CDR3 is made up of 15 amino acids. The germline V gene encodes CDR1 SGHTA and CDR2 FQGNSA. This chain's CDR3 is CASSLEPGNPGAQYF. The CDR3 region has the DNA TGTGCCAGCAGCTTAGAGCCGGGGAATCCCGGGGCCCAGTACTTC.

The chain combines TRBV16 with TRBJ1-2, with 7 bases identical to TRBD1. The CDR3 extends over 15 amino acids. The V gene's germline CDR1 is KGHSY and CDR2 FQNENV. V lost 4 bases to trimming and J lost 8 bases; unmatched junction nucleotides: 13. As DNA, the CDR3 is TGTGCCAGCAGCCCCATAAACCAGGGGGATGGAGGCTACACCTTC. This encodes CASSPINQGDGGYTF.

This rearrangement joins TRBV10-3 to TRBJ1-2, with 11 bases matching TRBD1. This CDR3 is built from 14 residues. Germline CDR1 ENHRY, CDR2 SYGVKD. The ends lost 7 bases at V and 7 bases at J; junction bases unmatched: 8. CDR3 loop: CAIKWGQGVLGYTF. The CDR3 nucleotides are TGTGCCATCAAATGGGGACAGGGGGTACTTGGCTACACCTTC.

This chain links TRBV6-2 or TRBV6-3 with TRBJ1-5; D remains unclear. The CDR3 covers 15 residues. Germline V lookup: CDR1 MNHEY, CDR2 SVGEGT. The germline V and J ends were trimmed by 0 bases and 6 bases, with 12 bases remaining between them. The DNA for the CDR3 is TGTGCCAGCAGTTACTCTCCCCCAGGTCTTCAGCCCCAGCATTTT. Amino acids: CASSYSPPGLQPQHF.

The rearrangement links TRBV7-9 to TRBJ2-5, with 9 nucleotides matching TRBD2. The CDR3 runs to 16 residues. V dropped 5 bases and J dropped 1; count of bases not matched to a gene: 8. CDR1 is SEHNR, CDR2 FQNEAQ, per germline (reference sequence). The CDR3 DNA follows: TGTGCCAGCAGCGTTAGCGGGGGAAAACGCCAAGAGACCCAGTACTTC. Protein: CASSVSGGKRQETQYF.

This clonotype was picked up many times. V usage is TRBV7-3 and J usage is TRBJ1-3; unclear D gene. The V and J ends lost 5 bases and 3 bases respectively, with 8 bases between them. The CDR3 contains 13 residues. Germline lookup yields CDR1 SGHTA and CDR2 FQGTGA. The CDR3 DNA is TGTGCCAGCAGCCCCGGTCTTGGAAACACCATATATTTT. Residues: CASSPGLGNTIYF.

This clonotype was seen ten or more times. CDR3 residues: CASSLKFTSNQETQYF. The CDR3 nucleotides are TGTGCCAGCAGCTTAAAGTTCACTAGCAACCAAGAGACCCAGTACTTC. This chain links TRBV7-9 with TRBJ2-5, with D tentatively TRBD2 (6 bases). The V gene's germline CDR1 is SEHNR and CDR2 FQNEAQ (reference sequence). The ends were cut back, 2 bases at V and 0 bases at J, with 13 bases in the middle. There are 16 residues in the CDR3.

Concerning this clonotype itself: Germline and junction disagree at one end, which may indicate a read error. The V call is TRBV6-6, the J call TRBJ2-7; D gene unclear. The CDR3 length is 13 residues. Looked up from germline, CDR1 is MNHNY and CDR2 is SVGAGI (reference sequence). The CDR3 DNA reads TGTGCCCGCAGCCCCCCCTCATCCTACGAGCAGTACTTC. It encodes CARSPPSSYEQYF.

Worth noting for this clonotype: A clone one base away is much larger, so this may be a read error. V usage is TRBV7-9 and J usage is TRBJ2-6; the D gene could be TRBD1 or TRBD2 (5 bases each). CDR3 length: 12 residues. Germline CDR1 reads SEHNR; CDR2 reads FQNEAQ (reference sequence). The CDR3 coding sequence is TGTGCCAGCAGACCCGGGGCCAACGTCCTGGCTTTC. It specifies CASRPGANVLAF.

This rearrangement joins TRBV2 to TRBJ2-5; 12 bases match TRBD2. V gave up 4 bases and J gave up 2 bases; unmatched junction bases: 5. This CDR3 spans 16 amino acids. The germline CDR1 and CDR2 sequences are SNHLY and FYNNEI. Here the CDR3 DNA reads TGTGCCAGCAGTGCCTCACTAGCGGGGGGTCAAGAGACCCAGTACTTC. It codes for CASSASLAGGQETQYF.

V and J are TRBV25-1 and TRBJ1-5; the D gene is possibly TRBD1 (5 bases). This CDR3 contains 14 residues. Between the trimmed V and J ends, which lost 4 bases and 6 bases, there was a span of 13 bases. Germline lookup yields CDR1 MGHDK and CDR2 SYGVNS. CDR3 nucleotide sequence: TGTGCCAGCAGTGCTCCAGGGTTTGGTCAGCCCCAGCATTTT. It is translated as CASSAPGFGQPQHF.